These T cell receptor beta chains were read from a single sample in a study of cytomegalovirus exposure and HLA in healthy donors. TCRdb's table, derived via immunoSEQ multiplex PCR, lists solely in-frame clones and lacks some. Of approximately 160,000 clones listed, approximately 80% are singletons. The material sequenced was PBMCs. These receptors all come from a young man in good health and CMV-seropositive. Each CDR3 is given with its conserved first and last residue. A D gene is named only where the DNA matches it firmly. Size is omitted from some rows. Given values are once, few, many or a class for expanded clones.

CDR3nt	CDR3aa	v_gene	abundance	d_gene	j_gene
TGTGCCAGCAGTTACTCGGGGACAGGGACCTACGAGCAGTACTTC	CASSYSGTGTYEQYF	TRBV6-6	-	TRBD1	TRBJ2-7
TGTGCCAGCAGTTACAGGGGGCCCCAGCCCCAGCATTTT	CASSYRGPQPQHF	TRBV6-6	-	TRBD1	TRBJ1-5
TGCGCCAGCAGCCAAGAGCCAGGGAACGCCTACAATGAGCAGTTCTTC	CASSQEPGNAYNEQFF	TRBV4-1	-	-	TRBJ2-1
TGTGCCAGCAGGACCCGACAGGGCTACTCTGGGGCCAACGTCCTGACTTTC	CASRTRQGYSGANVLTF	TRBV28	-	TRBD1	TRBJ2-6
TGTGCCAGCAGCAGGACAACTAATGAAAAACTGTTTTTT	CASSRTTNEKLFF	TRBV6-1	-	-	TRBJ1-4
TGTGCCTGGAGTCCTACCGTCACCGGTGGCTACACCTTC	CAWSPTVTGGYTF	TRBV30	-	-	TRBJ1-2
TGTGCCAGCAGTGCTCGGACAGGGGATGGTGAGCAGTTCTTC	CASSARTGDGEQFF	TRBV27	once	TRBD1	TRBJ2-1
TGTGCCAGTAGTATGGGGCTAGGACAGGGCGGTCGTGGCTACACCTTC	CASSMGLGQGGRGYTF	TRBV19	-	TRBD1	TRBJ1-2
TGTGCCAGCAGTGATCTTGGGCAGGGGGCCCACGAGCAGTACTTC	CASSDLGQGAHEQYF	TRBV2	few	TRBD1	TRBJ2-7
TGTGCCAGCAGCCCAGGGGCTGGAAACACCATATATTTT	CASSPGAGNTIYF	TRBV2	-	-	TRBJ1-3